The T cell receptor (beta chain) under discussion was sequenced for a study of response to subunit inactivated influenza vaccine. CDR1 and CDR2 (germline): SEHNR, FQNEAQ (reference sequence). This CDR3 spans 13 amino acids. Between the trimmed V and J ends, which lost 9 bases and 1 base, there was a span of 12 bases. About this clonotype itself: As yet, its antigen is unknown.

MiXCR was run by TCRdb on the RT-PCR reads, yielding one entry per CDR3 protein. This sample has over 750,000 distinct CDR3 sequences, with 21% found just once. Study-wide findings and caveats: Authors suggested each seasonal influenza vaccination recruits few new T cells.

The J gene is TRBJ1-1, the V gene TRBV7-9; maybe TRBD1 (6 bases). The clonotype originates from a man in his fifties who received an inactivated influenza vaccine. Specimen: PBMCs from blood, collected 5 to 6 days after vaccination. Here the CDR3 reads CASRQAPNTEAFF. Written as DNA, the CDR3 is TGTGCCAGTCGACAGGCCCCGAACACTGAAGCTTTCTTT.